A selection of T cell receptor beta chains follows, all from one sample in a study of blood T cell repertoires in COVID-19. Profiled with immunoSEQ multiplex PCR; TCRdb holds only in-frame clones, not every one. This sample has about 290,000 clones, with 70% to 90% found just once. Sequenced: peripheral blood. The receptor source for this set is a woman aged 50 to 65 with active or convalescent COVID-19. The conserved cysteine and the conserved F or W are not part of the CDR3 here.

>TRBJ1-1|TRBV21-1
ASSLTGSVEAF
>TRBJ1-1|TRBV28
ASSSDVQSF
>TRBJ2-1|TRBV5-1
ASSPQGVDNEQF
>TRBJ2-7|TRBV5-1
ASSLGQTPYEQY
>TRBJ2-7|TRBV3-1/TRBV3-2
ASSQRGKAGGPGEQY
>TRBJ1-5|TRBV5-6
ASSDRGVQPQH
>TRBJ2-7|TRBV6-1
ASSEVGSGPPYEQY
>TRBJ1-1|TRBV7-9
AKSTGEGAEAF
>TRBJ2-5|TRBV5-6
ASSLAPRGGGGAQY
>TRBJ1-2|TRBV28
ASSFTGTAYGYT
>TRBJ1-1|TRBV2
ASNRGQLNTEAF
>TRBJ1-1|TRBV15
ATSRANIGNTEAF
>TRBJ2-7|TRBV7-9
ASSLPGTYEQY
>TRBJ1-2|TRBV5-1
ASSRTGVNYGYT
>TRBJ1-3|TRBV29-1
SAGQGDPGNTIY
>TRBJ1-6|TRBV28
AGRPTRPNSPLH
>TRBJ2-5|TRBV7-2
ASSLERRETQY
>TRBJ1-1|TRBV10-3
AAWGDTEAF
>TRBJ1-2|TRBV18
ASSPSVRVRDGYT
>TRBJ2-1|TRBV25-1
ASSGSREQF
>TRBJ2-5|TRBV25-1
ASSESGRIRGETQY
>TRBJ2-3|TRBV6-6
ASSYSIPGSDTQY
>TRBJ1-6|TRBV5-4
ASSVRDRGYSPLH
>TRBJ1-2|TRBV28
ASSLTGGQLISYGYT
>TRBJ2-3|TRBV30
AWSVKAGRVDTQY
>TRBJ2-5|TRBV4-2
ASSQGREETQY
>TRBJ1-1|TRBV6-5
ASSYGSGPPSTEAF
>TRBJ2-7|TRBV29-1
SVWSAPGTGRIEQY
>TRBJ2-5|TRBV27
ASSSQLAEPQETQY
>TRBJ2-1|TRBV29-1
SVALWDSSYNEQF
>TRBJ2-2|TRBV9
ASSVVSGANTGELF
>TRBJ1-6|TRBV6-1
ASSDRTYNSPLH
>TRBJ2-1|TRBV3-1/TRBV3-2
ASSQEPGLVGREQF
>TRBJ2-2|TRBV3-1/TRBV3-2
ASSQRGRTSGTGELF
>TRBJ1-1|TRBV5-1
ASSPMEGSTEAF
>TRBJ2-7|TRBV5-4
ASSEGLAGAYEQY